A single sample is the source of the 14 T cell receptor beta chains below, sequenced in a study of T cell responses to AZD1222 COVID-19 vaccine. The assay was immunoSEQ multiplex PCR, and TCRdb's table has in-frame clones only and misses some. The sample has about 180,000 clones; almost 90% are singletons. The sample consisted of peripheral blood, taken on day 0 of AZD1222 vaccination. The receptors were gathered from an adult in good health.

This chain links TRBV9 with TRBJ2-7; tentative D call: TRBD1 (5 bases). Germline loops: CDR1 SGDLS, CDR2 YYNGEE. V shed 0 bases and J shed 7 bases, with 11 bases lying between them. This CDR3 has 13 amino acids. CDR3 sequence: CASSVEGMREQYF. The CDR3 DNA reads as TGTGCCAGCAGCGTAGAGGGGATGCGGGAGCAGTACTTC.

The V call is TRBV27, the J call TRBJ1-6, with no clear D. The germline V and J ends were trimmed by 5 bases and 2 bases, with 1 base remaining between them. Germline lookup yields CDR1 MNHEY and CDR2 SMNVEV (reference sequence). The CDR3 spans 12 residues. CDR3 region: CASSAYNSPLHF. CDR3 nucleotides: TGTGCCAGCAGTGCCTATAATTCACCCCTCCACTTT.

The chain is built from TRBV7-2 and TRBJ2-7, with D possibly matching TRBD1 (5 bases). V was clipped by 1 base and J by 2 bases, with 12 bases between them. Germline values: CDR1 SGHTA, CDR2 FQGNSA. This CDR3 region has 15 residues. The CDR3 reads CASSLDRPVAYEQYF. The CDR3 DNA sequence: TGTGCCAGCAGCTTAGACAGGCCGGTCGCCTACGAGCAGTACTTC. Using reference TRBV7-2 and TRBJ2-7 for the parts outside the CDR3, the full variable domain is GAGVSQSPSNKVTEKGKDVELRCDPISGHTALYWYRQSLGQGLEFLIYFQGNSAPDKSGLPSDRFSAERTGGSVSTLTIQRTQQEDSAVYLCASSLDRPVAYEQYFGPGTRLTVT.

The chain recombines TRBV19 with TRBJ1-6; D is ambiguous. The germline V gene encodes CDR1 LNHDA and CDR2 SQIVND (reference sequence). Trimming removed 5 bases from V and 7 bases from J, with 18 bases in between. This CDR3 comprises 16 residues. The CDR3 DNA is TGTGCCAGTAGTTGGAAAGGCAGCGGCCCCAATTCACCCCTCCACTTT. As protein: CASSWKGSGPNSPLHF.

In its sample, this clone was seen a few times. The chain couples TRBV20-1 to TRBJ2-2; D tentatively fits TRBD1 or TRBD2 (5 bases each). Germline V gene data show CDR1 as DFQATT and CDR2 as SNEGSKA (reference sequence). The V end was cut by 3 bases, the J end by 1 base, with 9 bases between. The length of the CDR3 is 14 residues. The CDR3 region has the DNA TGCAGTGCTAGTCGTGGGGGGAACACCGGGGAGCTGTTTTTT. Amino acid sequence: CSASRGGNTGELFF.

The genes are TRBV7-9 and TRBJ2-3; 8 bases are a match to TRBD1. V trimming: 7 bases; J trimming: 2 bases; junction bases outside the gene matches: 11. This CDR3 has 16 residues. In germline, CDR1 is SEHNR, CDR2 FQNEAQ (reference sequence). This CDR3 is CASNGQGDFTTDTQYF. The CDR3 DNA sequence: TGTGCCAGCAACGGACAGGGAGATTTCACCACAGATACGCAGTATTTT.

The chain couples TRBV7-2 to TRBJ1-5; D not resolved. CDR1 SGHTA and CDR2 FQGNSA come from the germline V gene. The CDR3 loop spans 14 amino acids. The ends were cut back, 5 bases at V and 0 bases at J, with 8 bases in the middle. CDR3 protein: CASSERPSNQPQHF. The CDR3 coding sequence is TGTGCCAGCAGCGAGCGACCTAGCAATCAGCCCCAGCATTTT.

The chain uses TRBV5-5 and TRBJ2-7; D might be TRBD1 or TRBD2, each matching 5 bases. This CDR3 spans 15 amino acids. Germline CDR1 reads SGHKS; CDR2 reads YYEKEE (reference sequence). The germline V and J ends were trimmed by 4 bases and 9 bases, with 23 bases remaining between them. CDR3 sequence reads: CASSPGPIKSEAQYF. The CDR3 DNA reads TGTGCCAGCAGCCCGGGACCGATTAAGTCCGAGGCGCAGTACTTC.

This clone was counted once. This sequence joins TRBV5-1 and TRBJ2-5, with 8 bases identical to TRBD2. Per the germline V gene, CDR1 is SGHRS and CDR2 is YFSETQ. V gave up 0 bases and J gave up 14 bases; unmatched junction bases: 6. This CDR3 is built from 12 residues. The chain's CDR3 is CASSLVGGDHYF. The CDR3 coding sequence is TGCGCCAGCAGCTTGGTCGGGGGGGATCATTACTTC.

The chain has TRBV7-5 and TRBJ2-3; TRBD1 is the table's D call, not checked against the DNA. TRBV7-5 is deemed a pseudogene. The CDR3 covers 12 residues. The CDR3 here is CVRSLSGNTQYF. The CDR3 DNA reads as TGTGTCAGAAGCTTAAGTGGCAATACGCAGTATTTT.

This chain links TRBV5-1 with TRBJ1-4; D unclear. The CDR3 runs to 14 residues. The V end lost 0 bases, the J end lost 5 bases, and 8 bases lay between the germline ends. From germline, CDR1 is SGHRS and CDR2 YFSETQ. The CDR3 bases are TGCGCCAGCAGCTTGGGGGAACCCAATGAAAAACTGTTTTTT. Translated: CASSLGEPNEKLFF.

The CDR3 spells CASSFREATGELFF. The CDR3, as DNA: TGTGCCAGCAGCTTTCGGGAGGCCACCGGGGAGCTGTTTTTT. This chain connects TRBV7-6 to TRBJ2-2; TRBD2 agrees at 7 bases. There are 14 residues in the CDR3. J was trimmed by 4 bases and V by 3 bases; bases with no gene match: 2. CDR1 SGHVS and CDR2 FNYEAQ come from the germline V gene.

This clone was observed a handful of times. The chain recombines TRBV4-1 with TRBJ2-7; 8 positions agree with TRBD2. The CDR3 has 15 amino acids. The germline V gene has CDR1 MGHRA and CDR2 YSYEKL. Losses at the gene ends were 4 bases for V and 2 bases for J; bases not matched to a gene: 7. CDR3 nucleotide sequence: TGCGCCAGCAGCCTCGGGGGGGGTTCTCCCTACGAGCAGTACTTC. Translated, it gives CASSLGGGSPYEQYF.

The chain combines TRBV29-1 with TRBJ1-1, with D maybe TRBD1 (5 bases). V lost 4 bases to trimming and J lost 0 bases, with 12 bases between them. CDR1 is SQVTM and CDR2 is ANQGSEA in the germline V gene. The length of the CDR3 is 14 residues. This CDR3 is CSVGDGGMNTEAFF. CDR3 coding DNA: TGCAGCGTTGGCGATGGGGGGATGAACACTGAAGCTTTCTTT.